A selection of T cell receptor beta chains follows, all from one sample in a study of OX40 agonist ivuxolimab in advanced cancers. The assay was immunoSEQ multiplex PCR, and TCRdb's table has in-frame clones only and misses some. Of about 100,000 clones listed, 87% are singletons. The source material was CD4+ or CD8+ T cells sorted from blood, sampled in a trial of the OX40 agonist ivuxolimab. Receptors originate from an adult with an advanced solid tumor such as melanoma, head and neck, liver or kidney cancer. The conserved cysteine and the conserved F or W are not part of the CDR3 here. Each record gives: D gene, J gene, V gene, CDR3 protein. D genes are given only for firm matches.

D gene: TRBD1; J gene: TRBJ2-2; V gene: TRBV11-2; CDR3 protein: ASSLRTGETGELF
D gene: NA; J gene: TRBJ1-1; V gene: TRBV9; CDR3 protein: ASSPPIWGTEAF
D gene: NA; J gene: TRBJ2-1; V gene: TRBV7-2; CDR3 protein: ASSYTREQF
D gene: NA; J gene: TRBJ2-3; V gene: TRBV18; CDR3 protein: ASSPISSDSTDTQY
D gene: NA; J gene: TRBJ1-4; V gene: TRBV18; CDR3 protein: ASSPTGAEEKLF
D gene: NA; J gene: TRBJ2-1; V gene: TRBV9; CDR3 protein: ASSPIGGGIGNNEQF
D gene: NA; J gene: TRBJ1-1; V gene: TRBV21-1; CDR3 protein: ACRTAGTEAF
D gene: TRBD1; J gene: TRBJ1-2; V gene: TRBV27; CDR3 protein: ASRRGQGAQRNGGYT
D gene: TRBD1; J gene: TRBJ2-1; V gene: TRBV5-1; CDR3 protein: ASSWDSSYNEQF
D gene: NA; J gene: TRBJ1-1; V gene: TRBV7-2; CDR3 protein: ASSLEARAPEAF
D gene: NA; J gene: TRBJ1-2; V gene: TRBV18; CDR3 protein: ASSPQDYGYT
D gene: NA; J gene: TRBJ2-1; V gene: TRBV7-9; CDR3 protein: ASSPHVRGRHNEQF
D gene: NA; J gene: TRBJ1-3; V gene: TRBV18; CDR3 protein: ASSPRQVQSSGNTIY
D gene: TRBD1; J gene: TRBJ2-5; V gene: TRBV4-1; CDR3 protein: ASSLNRGLQETQY
D gene: NA; J gene: TRBJ1-2; V gene: TRBV27; CDR3 protein: ASSLRGRGYT
D gene: NA; J gene: TRBJ2-1; V gene: TRBV6-5; CDR3 protein: ASSANGLAEQF
D gene: NA; J gene: TRBJ2-2; V gene: TRBV27; CDR3 protein: ASSSMWGELF
D gene: TRBD1; J gene: TRBJ2-7; V gene: TRBV19; CDR3 protein: ASSIRLTGTGGSYEQY
D gene: TRBD2; J gene: TRBJ2-7; V gene: TRBV6-5; CDR3 protein: ASRLAPSGNYEQY
D gene: NA; J gene: TRBJ1-2; V gene: TRBV5-5; CDR3 protein: ASSLDRDDGYT
D gene: TRBD2; J gene: TRBJ2-5; V gene: TRBV10-2; CDR3 protein: ASSEVGGRQETQY
D gene: NA; J gene: TRBJ1-5; V gene: TRBV11-2; CDR3 protein: ASSGLRNQPQH
D gene: NA; J gene: TRBJ2-1; V gene: TRBV5-4; CDR3 protein: ASSIRPGSYNEQF
D gene: TRBD1; J gene: TRBJ2-7; V gene: TRBV19; CDR3 protein: ASSTGTGSYEQY
D gene: TRBD1; J gene: TRBJ1-5; V gene: TRBV7-2; CDR3 protein: ASSTGTGHNQPQH
D gene: TRBD1; J gene: TRBJ1-4; V gene: TRBV7-2; CDR3 protein: ASSIGDRVTNEKLF
D gene: NA; J gene: TRBJ2-1; V gene: TRBV7-2; CDR3 protein: ASSPSDEQF
D gene: NA; J gene: TRBJ1-2; V gene: TRBV9; CDR3 protein: ASSDRENYGYT
D gene: NA; J gene: TRBJ2-1; V gene: TRBV6-5; CDR3 protein: ATATAWGSYNEQF
D gene: TRBD2; J gene: TRBJ2-3; V gene: TRBV5-1; CDR3 protein: ASSQWTSGTDTQY
D gene: NA; J gene: TRBJ1-4; V gene: TRBV19; CDR3 protein: ASSGVYSFNEKLF
D gene: NA; J gene: TRBJ2-2; V gene: TRBV11-3; CDR3 protein: ASSFRGGNTGELF
D gene: TRBD1; J gene: TRBJ2-1; V gene: TRBV10-3; CDR3 protein: AIMGQGLYNEQF
D gene: NA; J gene: TRBJ1-6; V gene: TRBV9; CDR3 protein: ASSVLEGIGSPLH
D gene: TRBD1; J gene: TRBJ2-1; V gene: TRBV4-3; CDR3 protein: ASSQEPDRVVNEQF
D gene: NA; J gene: TRBJ2-1; V gene: TRBV19; CDR3 protein: ASSPSTDLVTEQF
D gene: TRBD1; J gene: TRBJ2-7; V gene: TRBV2; CDR3 protein: ASSRTGGSGEQY
D gene: TRBD2; J gene: TRBJ2-7; V gene: TRBV9; CDR3 protein: ASSPSGTSGTYEQY
D gene: NA; J gene: TRBJ1-1; V gene: TRBV6-5; CDR3 protein: ASSYRSGTEAF
D gene: NA; J gene: TRBJ2-7; V gene: TRBV2; CDR3 protein: ASIRDGGIDEQY
D gene: NA; J gene: TRBJ2-1; V gene: TRBV7-8; CDR3 protein: ASSPTGGEQF
D gene: TRBD1; J gene: TRBJ2-7; V gene: TRBV19; CDR3 protein: ASRATGGGYEQY